This T cell receptor beta chain was recovered during a study of T cell clonotyping in hematopoietic cell transplantation. Study outcomes and limitations: Broader posttransplant TCR repertoire diversity was predicted by graft donor and pretransplant recipient Inverse Simpson Index values. CD4 and CD8 repertoire contributions could not be separated without sorting.

Recipient blood drawn about 28 days pretransplant and days 30, 100, 180 after. Clones were read by immunoSEQ multiplex PCR, and TCRdb kept only the in-frame ones, dropping some. The sample consists of around 10,000 clones, 93% of them appearing once. This clone was observed a single time. The antigen remains unidentified. The V gene's germline CDR1 is SGHTA and CDR2 FQGTGA. The CDR3 has 18 residues. Trimming took 2 bases from V and 0 from J, leaving 14 bases between them. Sequenced material: PBMCs, taken 100 days after allogeneic stem cell transplant. J is TRBJ1-6 and V is TRBV7-3; D remains unclear. The source of this sequence is a male patient between 45 and 60 years old who had an allogeneic stem cell transplant from a related donor, so T cells may come from the graft donor. Some clones in this sample may be carry-over from other donors' samples. The chain's CDR3 is CASSLLSSSSSYNSPLHF. The CDR3 bases are TGTGCCAGCAGCTTACTAAGCAGTTCGAGCTCCTATAATTCACCCCTCCACTTT. Using reference TRBV7-3 and TRBJ1-6 for the parts outside the CDR3, the full variable domain is GAGVSQTPSNKVTEKGKYVELRCDPISGHTALYWYRQSLGQGPEFLIYFQGTGAADDSGLPNDRFFAVRPEGSVSTLKIQRTERGDSAVYLCASSLLSSSSSYNSPLHFGNGTRLTVT.